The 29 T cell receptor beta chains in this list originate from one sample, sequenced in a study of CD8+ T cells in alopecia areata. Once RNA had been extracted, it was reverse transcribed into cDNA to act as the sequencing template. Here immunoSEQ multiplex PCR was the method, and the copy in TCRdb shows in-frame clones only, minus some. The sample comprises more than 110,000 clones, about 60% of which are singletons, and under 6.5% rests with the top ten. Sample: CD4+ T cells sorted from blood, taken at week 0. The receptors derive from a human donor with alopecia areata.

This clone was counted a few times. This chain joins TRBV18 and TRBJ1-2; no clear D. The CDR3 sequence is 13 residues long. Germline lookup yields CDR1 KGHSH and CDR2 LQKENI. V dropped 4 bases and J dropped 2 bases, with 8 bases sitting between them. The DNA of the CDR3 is TGTGCCAGCTCACAGACGGAGAACTATGGCTACACCTTC. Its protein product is CASSQTENYGYTF.

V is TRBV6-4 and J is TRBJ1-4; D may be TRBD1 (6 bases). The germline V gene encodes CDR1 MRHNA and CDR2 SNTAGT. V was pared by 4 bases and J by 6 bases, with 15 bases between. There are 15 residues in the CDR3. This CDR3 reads CASSVTGYPDEKLFF. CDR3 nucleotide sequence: TGTGCCAGCAGTGTTACAGGGTATCCGGATGAAAAACTGTTTTTT.

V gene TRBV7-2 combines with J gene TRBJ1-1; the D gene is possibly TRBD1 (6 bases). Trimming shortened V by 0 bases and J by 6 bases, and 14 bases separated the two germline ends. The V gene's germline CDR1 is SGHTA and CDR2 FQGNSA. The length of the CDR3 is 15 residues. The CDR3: CASSLAEDRWAEAFF. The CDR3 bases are TGTGCCAGCAGCTTAGCAGAGGACAGATGGGCTGAAGCTTTCTTT.

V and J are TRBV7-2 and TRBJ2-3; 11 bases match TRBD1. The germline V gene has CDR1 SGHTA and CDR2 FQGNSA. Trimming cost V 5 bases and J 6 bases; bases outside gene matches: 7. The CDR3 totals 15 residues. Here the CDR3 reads CASSRRDRGADTQYF. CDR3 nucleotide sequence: TGTGCCAGCAGCCGGCGGGACAGGGGGGCCGATACGCAGTATTTT.

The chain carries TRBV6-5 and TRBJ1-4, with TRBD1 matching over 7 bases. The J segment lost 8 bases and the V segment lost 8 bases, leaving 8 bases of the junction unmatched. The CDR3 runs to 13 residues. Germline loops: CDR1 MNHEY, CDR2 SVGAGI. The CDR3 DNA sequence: TGTGCCAGCGCTGACAGGGCGGTGGAAAAACTGTTTTTT. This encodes CASADRAVEKLFF.

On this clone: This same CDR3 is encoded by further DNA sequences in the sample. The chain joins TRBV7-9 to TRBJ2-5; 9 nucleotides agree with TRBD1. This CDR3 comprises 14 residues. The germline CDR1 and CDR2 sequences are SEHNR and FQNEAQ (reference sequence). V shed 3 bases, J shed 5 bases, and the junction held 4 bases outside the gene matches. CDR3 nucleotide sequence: TGTGCCAGCAGCTTTGGACAGGGGAAGGAGACCCAGTACTTC. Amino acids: CASSFGQGKETQYF.

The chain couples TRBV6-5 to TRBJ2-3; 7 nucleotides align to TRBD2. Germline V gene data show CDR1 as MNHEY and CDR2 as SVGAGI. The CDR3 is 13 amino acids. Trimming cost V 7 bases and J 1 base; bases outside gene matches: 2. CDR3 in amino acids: CASKSGGTDTQYF. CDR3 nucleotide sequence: TGTGCCAGCAAAAGCGGGGGCACAGATACGCAGTATTTT.

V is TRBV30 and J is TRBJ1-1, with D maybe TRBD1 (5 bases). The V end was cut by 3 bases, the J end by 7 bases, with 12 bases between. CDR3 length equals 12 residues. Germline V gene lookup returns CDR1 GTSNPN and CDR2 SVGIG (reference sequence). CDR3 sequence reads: CAWRTGGIEAFF. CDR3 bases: TGTGCCTGGAGAACCGGGGGGATTGAAGCTTTCTTT. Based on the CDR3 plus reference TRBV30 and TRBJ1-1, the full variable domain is SQTIHQWPATLVQPVGSPLSLECTVEGTSNPNLYWYRQAAGRGLQLLFYSVGIGQISSEVPQNLSASRPQDRQFILSSKKLLLSDSGFYLCAWRTGGIEAFFGQGTRLTVV.

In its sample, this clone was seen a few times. CDR3 coding DNA: TGTGCCTGCCTTCACGGCCTCGCGAACACTGAAGCTTTCTTT. Protein sequence: CACLHGLANTEAFF. J is TRBJ1-1 and V is TRBV30; D is uncertain. Germline V gene sequence: CDR1 GTSNPN, CDR2 SVGIG (reference sequence). Trimming took off 6 bases at V and 1 base at J, with 15 bases between the two ends. CDR3 length: 14 amino acids.

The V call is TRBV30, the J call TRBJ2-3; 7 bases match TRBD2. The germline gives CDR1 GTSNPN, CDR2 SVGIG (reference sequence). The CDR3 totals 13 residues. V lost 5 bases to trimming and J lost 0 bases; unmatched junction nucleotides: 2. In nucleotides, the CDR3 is TGTGCCTGGGAGCGGGGAAGCACAGATACGCAGTATTTT. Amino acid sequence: CAWERGSTDTQYF.

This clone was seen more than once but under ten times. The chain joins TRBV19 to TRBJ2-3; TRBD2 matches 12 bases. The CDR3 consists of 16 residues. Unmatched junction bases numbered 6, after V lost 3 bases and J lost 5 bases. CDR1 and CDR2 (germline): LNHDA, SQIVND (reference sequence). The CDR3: CASSIGLAGRGDTQYF. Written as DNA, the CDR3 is TGTGCCAGTAGTATCGGACTAGCGGGGCGGGGAGATACGCAGTATTTT.

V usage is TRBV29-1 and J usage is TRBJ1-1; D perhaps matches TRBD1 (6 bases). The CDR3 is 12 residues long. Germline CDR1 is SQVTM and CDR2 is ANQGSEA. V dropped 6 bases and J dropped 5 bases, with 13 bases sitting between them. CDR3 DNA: TGCAGCGTGAAATCCGGGACAACTGAAGCTTTCTTT. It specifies CSVKSGTTEAFF.

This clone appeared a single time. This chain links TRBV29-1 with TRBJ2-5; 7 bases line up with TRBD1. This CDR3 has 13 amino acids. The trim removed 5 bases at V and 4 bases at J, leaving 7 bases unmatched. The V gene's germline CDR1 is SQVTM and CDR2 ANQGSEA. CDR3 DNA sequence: TGCAGCGTTCCAAGGGCAGGGGGAGAGACCCAGTACTTC. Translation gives CSVPRAGGETQYF. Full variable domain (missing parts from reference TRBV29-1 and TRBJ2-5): SAVISQKPSRDICQRGTSLTIQCQVDSQVTMMFWYRQQPGQSLTLIATANQGSEATYESGFVIDKFPISRPNLTFSTLTVSNMSPEDSSIYLCSVPRAGGETQYFGPGTRLLVL.

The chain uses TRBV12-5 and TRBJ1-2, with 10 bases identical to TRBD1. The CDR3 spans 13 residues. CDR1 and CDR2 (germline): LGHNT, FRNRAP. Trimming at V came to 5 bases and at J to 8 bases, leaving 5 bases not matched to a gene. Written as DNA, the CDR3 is TGTGCTAGTGGTCAGGGACAGGGGCAAGGCTACACCTTC. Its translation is CASGQGQGQGYTF.

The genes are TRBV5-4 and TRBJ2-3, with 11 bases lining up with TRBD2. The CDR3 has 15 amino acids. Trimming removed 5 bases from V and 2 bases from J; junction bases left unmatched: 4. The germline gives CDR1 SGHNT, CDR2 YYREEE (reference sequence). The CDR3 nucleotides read TGTGCCAGCAGACTAGCGGGGGCCATCACAGATACGCAGTATTTT. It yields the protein CASRLAGAITDTQYF.

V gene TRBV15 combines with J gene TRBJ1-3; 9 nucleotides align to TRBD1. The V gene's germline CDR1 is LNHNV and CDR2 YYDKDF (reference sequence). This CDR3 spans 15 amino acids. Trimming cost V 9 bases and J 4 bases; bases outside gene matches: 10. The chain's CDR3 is CATKEGQGLGNTIYF. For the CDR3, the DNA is TGTGCCACTAAGGAGGGACAGGGCCTCGGAAACACCATATATTTT.

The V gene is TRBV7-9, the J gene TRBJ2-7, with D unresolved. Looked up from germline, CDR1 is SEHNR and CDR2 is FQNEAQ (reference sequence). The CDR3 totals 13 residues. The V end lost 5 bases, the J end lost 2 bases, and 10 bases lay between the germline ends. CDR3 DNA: TGTGCCAGCAGCACGACACCGACCTACGAGCAGTACTTC. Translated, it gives CASSTTPTYEQYF.

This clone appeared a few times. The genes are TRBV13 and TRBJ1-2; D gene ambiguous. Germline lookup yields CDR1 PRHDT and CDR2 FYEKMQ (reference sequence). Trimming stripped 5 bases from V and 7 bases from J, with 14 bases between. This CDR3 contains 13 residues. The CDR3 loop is CASSTPRTGGYTF. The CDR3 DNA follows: TGTGCCAGCAGCACCCCGAGGACCGGTGGCTACACCTTC.

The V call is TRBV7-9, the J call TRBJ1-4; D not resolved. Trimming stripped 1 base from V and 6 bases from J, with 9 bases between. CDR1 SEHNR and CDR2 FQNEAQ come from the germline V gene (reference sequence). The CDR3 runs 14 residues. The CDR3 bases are TGTGCCAGCAGCTTAGGAGGCGGGGATGAAAAACTGTTTTTT. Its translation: CASSLGGGDEKLFF.

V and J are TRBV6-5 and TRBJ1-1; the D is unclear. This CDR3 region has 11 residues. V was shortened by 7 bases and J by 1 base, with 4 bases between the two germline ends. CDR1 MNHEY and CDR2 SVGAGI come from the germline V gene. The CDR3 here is CASTGNTEAFF. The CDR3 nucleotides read TGTGCCAGCACAGGGAACACTGAAGCTTTCTTT.

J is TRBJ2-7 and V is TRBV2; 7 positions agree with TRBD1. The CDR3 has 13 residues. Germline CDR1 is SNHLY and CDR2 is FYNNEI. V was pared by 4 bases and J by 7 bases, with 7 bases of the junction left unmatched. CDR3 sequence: CASSGGTASEQYF. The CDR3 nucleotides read TGTGCCAGCAGTGGTGGGACAGCGAGTGAGCAGTACTTC.

CDR3 sequence (DNA): TGTGCCTCACGGGTGGCTGGGGCCAACGTCCTGACTTTC. Its translation: CASRVAGANVLTF. The V gene is TRBV11-2, the J gene TRBJ2-6; D gene uncertain. CDR1 SGHAT and CDR2 FQNNGV come from the germline V gene. CDR3 size: 13 residues. V was shortened by 11 bases and J by 2 bases, with 10 bases between the two germline ends.

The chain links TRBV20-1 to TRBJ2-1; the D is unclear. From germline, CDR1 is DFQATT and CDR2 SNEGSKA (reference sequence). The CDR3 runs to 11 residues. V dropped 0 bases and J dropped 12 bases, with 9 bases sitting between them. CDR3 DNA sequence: TGCAGTGCTAGAGATGGGCGAGGGCAGTTCTTC. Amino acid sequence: CSARDGRGQFF.

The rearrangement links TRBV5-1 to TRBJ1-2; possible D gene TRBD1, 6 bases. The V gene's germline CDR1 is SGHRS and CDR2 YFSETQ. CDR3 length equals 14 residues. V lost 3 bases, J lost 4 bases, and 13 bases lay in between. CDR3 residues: CASSSGAQGYGYTF. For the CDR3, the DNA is TGCGCCAGCAGCTCGGGGGCGCAGGGCTATGGCTACACCTTC. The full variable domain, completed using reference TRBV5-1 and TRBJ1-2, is KAGVTQTPRYLIKTRGQQVTLSCSPISGHRSVSWYQQTPGQGLQFLFEYFSETQRNKGNFPGRFSGRQFSNSRSEMNVSTLELGDSALYLCASSSGAQGYGYTFGSGTRLTVV.

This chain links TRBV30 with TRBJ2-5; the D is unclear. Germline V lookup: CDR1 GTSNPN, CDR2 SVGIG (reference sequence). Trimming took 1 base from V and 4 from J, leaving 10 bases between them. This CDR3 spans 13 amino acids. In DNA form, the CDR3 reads TGTGCCTGGAGTGCCAGCCGGAGAGAGACCCAGTACTTC. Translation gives CAWSASRRETQYF.

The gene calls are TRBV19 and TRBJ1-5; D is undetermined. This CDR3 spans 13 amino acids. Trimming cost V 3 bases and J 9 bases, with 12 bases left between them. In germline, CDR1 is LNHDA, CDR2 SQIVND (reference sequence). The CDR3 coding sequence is TGTGCCAGTAGTATCTCTCTGGAATCGCCCCAGCATTTT. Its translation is CASSISLESPQHF.

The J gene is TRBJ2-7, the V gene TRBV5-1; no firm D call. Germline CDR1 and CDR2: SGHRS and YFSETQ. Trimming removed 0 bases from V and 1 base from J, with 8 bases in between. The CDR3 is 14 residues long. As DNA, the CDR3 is TGCGCCAGCAGCTTGGGGCAGGCATCCTACGAGCAGTACTTC. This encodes CASSLGQASYEQYF.

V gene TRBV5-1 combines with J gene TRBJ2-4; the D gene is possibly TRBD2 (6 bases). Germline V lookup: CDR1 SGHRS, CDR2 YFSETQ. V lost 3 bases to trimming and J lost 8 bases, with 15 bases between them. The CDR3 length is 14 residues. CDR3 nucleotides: TGCGCCAGCAGCTCCACTAGCCAGGGCGACATTCAGTACTTC. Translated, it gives CASSSTSQGDIQYF.

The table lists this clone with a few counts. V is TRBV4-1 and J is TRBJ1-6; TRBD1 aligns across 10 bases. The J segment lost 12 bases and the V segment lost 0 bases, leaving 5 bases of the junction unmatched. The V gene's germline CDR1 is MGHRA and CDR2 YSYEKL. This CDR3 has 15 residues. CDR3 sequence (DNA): TGCGCCAGCAGCCAAGAAGGACAGGGGGGCCGACCCCTCCACTTT. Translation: CASSQEGQGGRPLHF.